The 9 T cell receptor beta chains in this list originate from one sample, sequenced in a study. TCRdb reprocessed the RT-PCR reads with MiXCR, giving one entry per CDR3 protein. The profile shows about 700,000 distinct CDR3 sequences, 11% to 15% of them singletons. Sequenced: memory CD4+ T cells from blood. The receptors shown here come from a female donor in good health, serving as a healthy control.

This clonotype was detected ten times or more. The rearrangement links TRBV12-3 or TRBV12-4 to TRBJ2-5, with D possibly being TRBD2 (7 bases). V was pared by 5 bases and J by 0 bases, with 16 bases between. The CDR3 sequence is 16 residues long. The CDR3 bases are TGTGCCAGCAGTGATCTCAGGGGAGGGGACCAAGAGACCCAGTACTTC. Protein product: CASSDLRGGDQETQYF.

The chain carries TRBV10-3 and TRBJ1-1; 7 nucleotides match TRBD1. V trimming: 8 bases; J trimming: 1 base; junction bases outside the gene matches: 4. From germline, CDR1 is ENHRY and CDR2 SYGVKD. The CDR3 loop spans 13 amino acids. CDR3 amino acids: CAIGQGENTEAFF. CDR3 sequence (DNA): TGTGCCATCGGGCAGGGGGAGAACACTGAAGCTTTCTTT.

The chain couples TRBV20-1 to TRBJ2-1; maybe TRBD2 (5 bases). From germline, CDR1 is DFQATT and CDR2 SNEGSKA (reference sequence). CDR3 length: 15 residues. Trimming removed 0 bases at V and 3 bases at J, with 12 bases between. This CDR3 is CSARDRAGHYNEQFF. Here the CDR3 DNA reads TGCAGTGCTAGAGATCGGGCGGGCCACTACAATGAGCAGTTCTTC.

This clonotype was observed a handful of times. This chain links TRBV29-1 with TRBJ2-7; 7 bases agree with TRBD2. Germline V lookup: CDR1 SQVTM, CDR2 ANQGSEA. The CDR3 spans 16 residues. The ends lost 4 bases at V and 2 bases at J; junction bases unmatched: 14. The CDR3 DNA sequence: TGCAGCGTTGTTTTAGATTCGGCGGGAGAGGCCTACGAGCAGTACTTC. This codes for CSVVLDSAGEAYEQYF.

The gene calls are TRBV5-4 and TRBJ2-1, with D possibly matching TRBD1 (5 bases). Germline V gene lookup returns CDR1 SGHNT and CDR2 YYREEE (reference sequence). The length of the CDR3 is 17 residues. V lost 2 bases to trimming and J lost 0 bases, with 15 bases between them. The chain's CDR3 is CASSLGAAGLSYNEQFF. The CDR3 DNA sequence: TGTGCCAGCAGCTTAGGGGCAGCAGGGCTCTCCTACAATGAGCAGTTCTTC.

There are a few counts of this clonotype. The rearrangement links TRBV7-2 to TRBJ2-7; TRBD1 agrees at 7 bases. The V gene end was trimmed by 4 bases and the J gene end by 9 bases; junction bases not matched to a gene: 12. CDR1 and CDR2 from the germline V gene are SGHTA and FQGNSA. The length of the CDR3 is 14 residues. CDR3 loop: CASSSGTASFGQYF. CDR3 nucleotides: TGTGCCAGCAGCTCCGGGACAGCCTCCTTCGGGCAGTACTTC.

This clonotype has just a few counts. The CDR3 DNA follows: TGTGCCAGCAGTAGGCCGGGACAGCCGTTTGGTCTTAACTATGGCTACACCTTC. It translates to CASSRPGQPFGLNYGYTF. The rearrangement joins TRBV12-3 or TRBV12-4 to TRBJ1-2; 7 positions agree with TRBD1. Unmatched junction bases numbered 16, after V lost 5 bases and J lost 1 base. This CDR3 has 18 amino acids.

This clonotype was seen at least ten times. The genes are TRBV5-1 and TRBJ2-3; perhaps TRBD1 as D (5 bases). The CDR3 extends over 16 amino acids. The ends were cut back, 2 bases at V and 2 bases at J, with 15 bases in the middle. Germline CDR1 is SGHRS and CDR2 is YFSETQ. Here the CDR3 reads CASSFVTDGLTDTQYF. The DNA of the CDR3 is TGCGCCAGCAGCTTCGTGACAGACGGCCTCACAGATACGCAGTATTTT.

A few counts support this clonotype. The chain has TRBV6-6 and TRBJ1-3; D unresolved. This CDR3 has 14 residues. Per the germline V gene, CDR1 is MNHNY and CDR2 is SVGAGI (reference sequence). Trimming removed 7 bases at V and 0 bases at J, with 10 bases between. The CDR3: CASNPGSSGNTIYF. The CDR3 bases are TGTGCCAGCAATCCGGGGAGCTCTGGAAACACCATATATTTT.